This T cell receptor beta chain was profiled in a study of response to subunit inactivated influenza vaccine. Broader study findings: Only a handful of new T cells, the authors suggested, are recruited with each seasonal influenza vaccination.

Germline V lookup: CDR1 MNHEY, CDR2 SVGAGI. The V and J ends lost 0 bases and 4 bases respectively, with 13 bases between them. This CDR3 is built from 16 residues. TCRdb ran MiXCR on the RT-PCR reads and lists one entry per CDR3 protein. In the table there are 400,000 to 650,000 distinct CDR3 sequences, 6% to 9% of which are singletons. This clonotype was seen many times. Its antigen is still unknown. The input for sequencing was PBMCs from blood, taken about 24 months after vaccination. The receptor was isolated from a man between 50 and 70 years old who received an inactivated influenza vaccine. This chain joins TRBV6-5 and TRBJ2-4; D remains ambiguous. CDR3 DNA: TGTGCCAGCAGTTACTCGACCCTGCCCGCAAAAAACATTCAGTACTTC. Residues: CASSYSTLPAKNIQYF.